This TCR beta chain was profiled in a study of blood T cell repertoires in COVID-19. Study overall: COVID-19 samples collected from the United States, Italy and Spain covered acute and convalescent phases.

Under the authors' procedure: Reference gene primer amplification in the assay estimated nucleated cell counts. Data came from immunoSEQ multiplex PCR; TCRdb stores just in-frame clones and leaves some out. That table furnishes V, J and clone size, whereas the DNA furnished D and trimming. There are 250,000 to 350,000 clones in the sample; around 87% occur only once, and around 8% lies in the top ten. V shed 4 bases and J shed 3 bases, with 7 bases lying between them. The CDR3 runs to 12 residues. Sample: peripheral blood. The TCR was taken from a woman aged 45-60 years who had recovered from COVID-19. The V and J genes are TRBV12-3 or TRBV12-4 and TRBJ2-7; D not certain. The CDR3 here is CASSSMVYEQYF. The DNA of the CDR3 is TGTGCCAGCAGTTCTATGGTCTACGAGCAGTACTTC.